These T cell receptor beta chains were read from a single sample in a study of blood T cell repertoires in COVID-19. Sequencing was performed with immunoSEQ multiplex PCR; in TCRdb, only in-frame clones are kept and a portion is missing. Among 150,000 or so clones listed, about four fifths were seen once. Sequenced material: PBMCs or T cells enriched from blood (not recorded which). These receptor sequences come from a man aged 50 to 60 who had recovered from COVID-19. Each CDR3 is given with its conserved first and last residue. Not all rows give a size; the values are once, few, many and, for expanded clones, a class.

j_call,v_call,clone_size,cdr3_aa
TRBJ2-7,TRBV7-3,few,CASSPGQGGEQYF
TRBJ1-6,TRBV2,.,CASSELEQGNSPLHF
TRBJ1-2,TRBV6-2/TRBV6-3,.,CASSRQTGDYGYTF
TRBJ2-5,TRBV4-1,.,CASSQPGQAKGETQYF
TRBJ2-3,TRBV9,.,CASSARGSTDTQYF
TRBJ1-4,TRBV18,.,CASSEQGRDEKLFF
TRBJ2-1,TRBV18,.,CASSALQGSSSYNEQFF
TRBJ2-1,TRBV6-1,.,CASSDGTSGGSENEQFF
TRBJ2-3,TRBV3-1/TRBV3-2,.,CASSQDFVSTDTQYF
TRBJ2-3,TRBV6-4,many,CASSDSVASGDKDTQYF
TRBJ1-2,TRBV5-4,.,CASSTRTADYGYTF
TRBJ2-5,TRBV1,.,CTSSPRGPSSIIQETQYF
TRBJ1-5,TRBV7-9,few,CASSRQGDQPQHF
TRBJ1-2,TRBV28,once,CASSLYQGAYGYTF
TRBJ2-2,TRBV4-1,.,CASSEDRDWVRGTGELFF
TRBJ2-7,TRBV4-1,.,CASSQVPSGSYEQYF
TRBJ2-1,TRBV7-3,once,CASSPRTGWDEQFF
TRBJ1-2,TRBV5-1,.,CASSPTGFDRDGYTF
TRBJ1-4,TRBV12-5,.,CASGLVLGQPNEKLFF
TRBJ1-2,TRBV6-5,.,CASSYSAGPVGGYTF
TRBJ2-1,TRBV5-1,.,CASSLTGLQNNEQFF
TRBJ1-1,TRBV28,.,CASSLSQGGNLEAFF
TRBJ1-1,TRBV4-1,.,CASSQQAANRLFF
TRBJ1-1,TRBV9,.,CASSVGGSEAFF
TRBJ2-3,TRBV7-3,.,CASSSRATLAPDTQYF
TRBJ2-4,TRBV19,once,CASTAGGAKNIQYF
TRBJ2-7,TRBV14,.,CASSQDLTIYEQYF
TRBJ2-5,TRBV2,.,CASSERTGGETQYF
TRBJ2-2,TRBV5-6,.,CASSGGGLSNTGELFF
TRBJ2-4,TRBV5-1,.,CASPRTGVKKNIQYF
TRBJ1-1,TRBV7-9,.,CASSLAGRDKTEAFF
TRBJ1-4,TRBV28,.,CASSRRTASTNEKLFF
TRBJ1-2,TRBV19,.,CASTLGQEYGYTF
TRBJ1-1,TRBV20-1,.,CSARESTEAFF
TRBJ1-5,TRBV7-8,.,CASSLALLGGHQPQHF
TRBJ2-5,TRBV6-6,.,CASSYPVGLETQYF
TRBJ1-3,TRBV28,.,CASSSGGQGTGNTIYF
TRBJ2-5,TRBV9,.,CASTDGIPSGTQYF
TRBJ1-2,TRBV11-2,.,CASSSQGLGFYGYTF
TRBJ2-3,TRBV27,.,CASSTTTGRSDTQYF
TRBJ2-1,TRBV3-1/TRBV3-2,once,CASSLGLAGAYNEQFF
TRBJ2-2,TRBV7-2,.,CASSLRQGAGTGELFF
TRBJ2-7,TRBV30,.,CAWSVPGGLLYEQYF
TRBJ1-4,TRBV5-5,few,CASHNPRREHEKLFF
TRBJ1-6,TRBV19,once,CASSSERNSPLHF
TRBJ2-5,TRBV7-2,.,CASSLKWTGGKETQYF
TRBJ1-4,TRBV7-2,few,CASSRGGGEKLFF